This entry lists 12 T cell receptor beta chains sequenced from one sample in a study of blood T cell repertoires in COVID-19. Measured with immunoSEQ multiplex PCR; TCRdb has only the in-frame clones, and not every one. The table includes under 300,000 clones, just over 90% detected once. Material for sequencing was PBMCs or T cells enriched from blood (not recorded which). Source of these receptors: a woman between 35 and 50 years old with acute COVID-19.

The genes are TRBV5-1 and TRBJ2-1, with unresolved D. Germline CDR1 reads SGHRS; CDR2 reads YFSETQ. The CDR3 covers 18 residues. V dropped 1 base and J dropped 1 base, with 18 bases sitting between them. The CDR3: CASSLSGSWAVSYNEQFF. CDR3 bases: TGCGCCAGCAGCTTGTCCGGAAGTTGGGCAGTTTCCTACAATGAGCAGTTCTTC.

The chain links TRBV2 to TRBJ1-2; 9 bases map to TRBD1. Trimming at V came to 4 bases and at J to 7 bases, leaving 7 bases not matched to a gene. The CDR3 totals 14 residues. Germline V lookup: CDR1 SNHLY, CDR2 FYNNEI. Written as DNA, the CDR3 is TGTGCCAGCAGTGGGACAGGGGTCCTTCGTGGCTACACCTTC. Amino acids: CASSGTGVLRGYTF.

CDR3 DNA: TGTGCCAGCAGTTACGGGACAGGGAGTTCACCCCTCCACTTT. Translated, it gives CASSYGTGSSPLHF. The chain is built from TRBV6-5 and TRBJ1-6; 9 positions match TRBD1. CDR3 length equals 14 residues. CDR1 is MNHEY and CDR2 is SVGAGI in the germline V gene. V shed 2 bases and J 9 bases; nucleotides not matched to a gene: 2.

This chain connects TRBV4-1 to TRBJ1-6; 8 bases are shared with TRBD1. CDR3 length: 17 amino acids. The germline gives CDR1 MGHRA, CDR2 YSYEKL. V shed 5 bases and J 7 bases; nucleotides not matched to a gene: 13. The CDR3 spells CASSTQATTGANSPLHF. CDR3 nucleotide sequence: TGCGCCAGCAGCACACAAGCCACGACAGGGGCCAATTCACCCCTCCACTTT.

This chain joins TRBV21-1 and TRBJ1-2; the table's D call TRBD1 went unverified against the DNA. TRBV21-1 is annotated as a pseudogene. This CDR3 region has 13 residues. CDR3 protein: CARRGQGKDGYTF. CDR3 coding DNA: TGTGCCAGAAGGGGGCAGGGCAAGGATGGCTACACCTTC.

The chain has TRBV11-1 and TRBJ1-1; 12 bases line up with TRBD1. The CDR3 consists of 16 residues. Germline V gene data show CDR1 as SGHAT and CDR2 as FQDESV (reference sequence). V lost 1 base and J lost 5; bases outside the gene matches: 5. CDR3: CASSLGGQGAFTEAFF. CDR3 nucleotides: TGTGCCAGCAGCTTAGGGGGACAGGGGGCCTTTACTGAAGCTTTCTTT. The full variable domain, in which reference TRBV11-1 and TRBJ1-1 provide the parts outside the CDR3, is EAEVAQSPRYKITEKSQAVAFWCDPISGHATLYWYRQILGQGPELLVQFQDESVVDDSQLPKDRFSAERLKGVDSTLKIQPAELGDSAMYLCASSLGGQGAFTEAFFGQGTRLTVV.

The rearrangement uses TRBV6-2 or TRBV6-3 and TRBJ2-7, with TRBD1 matching over 7 bases. Germline trimming cut 4 bases from V and 6 bases from J; bases unmatched to any gene: 6. Germline assignment: CDR1 MNHEY and CDR2 SVGEGT. CDR3 size: 13 residues. The CDR3 sequence is CASSWGQWGEQYF. In DNA, the CDR3 is TGTGCCAGCAGTTGGGGACAGTGGGGCGAGCAGTACTTC.

V and J are TRBV19 and TRBJ1-1; D is possibly TRBD1 (5 bases). This CDR3 region has 15 residues. Deletions cut 5 bases from V and 1 base from J, with 14 bases between. The germline CDR1 and CDR2 sequences are LNHDA and SQIVND (reference sequence). The CDR3 DNA is TGTGCCAGTAGTCCCCGGGGGGATTCGAACACTGAAGCTTTCTTT. As protein: CASSPRGDSNTEAFF.

This clone has only one observation. The genes are TRBV27 and TRBJ2-2, with D maybe TRBD1 (5 bases). Germline values: CDR1 MNHEY, CDR2 SMNVEV (reference sequence). This CDR3 has 17 residues. Trimming cost V 1 base and J 2 bases, with 14 bases left between them. The CDR3 sequence is CASSLYGWGDNTGELFF. For the CDR3, the DNA is TGTGCCAGCAGTTTATACGGGTGGGGCGATAACACCGGGGAGCTGTTTTTT.

The V and J genes are TRBV9 and TRBJ2-7; a weak D match, TRBD1 (6 bases). The V and J ends lost 3 bases and 4 bases respectively, with 17 bases between them. CDR1 is SGDLS and CDR2 is YYNGEE in the germline V gene. CDR3 length: 15 residues. The CDR3 DNA sequence: TGTGCCAGCAGCGCCGGGGACACCTTAACTTACGAGCAGTACTTC. Its protein is CASSAGDTLTYEQYF.

This sequence joins TRBV6-5 and TRBJ1-2; D is unresolved. CDR1 and CDR2 from the germline V gene are MNHEY and SVGAGI. The CDR3 extends over 14 amino acids. V was clipped by 0 bases and J by 8 bases, with 13 bases between them. CDR3 coding DNA: TGTGCCAGCAGTTACTCGTCAAGCGACCTAGGCTACACCTTC. It is translated as CASSYSSSDLGYTF.

CDR3 sequence (DNA): TGTGCCAGCTCACCAGTGACAGGGGTGGGGGAGCAGTACTTC. Amino acid sequence: CASSPVTGVGEQYF. The J gene is TRBJ2-7, the V gene TRBV18, with 8 bases fitting TRBD1. Germline CDR1 reads KGHSH; CDR2 reads LQKENI. With 2 bases clipped from V and 7 bases from J, the junction kept 7 bases outside the gene matches. The CDR3 is made up of 14 amino acids. Supplemented by reference TRBV18 and TRBJ2-7, the full variable domain reads NAGVMQNPRHLVRRRGQEARLRCSPMKGHSHVYWYRQLPEEGLKFMVYLQKENIIDESGMPKERFSAEFPKEGPSILRIQQVVRGDSAAYFCASSPVTGVGEQYFGPGTRLTVT.